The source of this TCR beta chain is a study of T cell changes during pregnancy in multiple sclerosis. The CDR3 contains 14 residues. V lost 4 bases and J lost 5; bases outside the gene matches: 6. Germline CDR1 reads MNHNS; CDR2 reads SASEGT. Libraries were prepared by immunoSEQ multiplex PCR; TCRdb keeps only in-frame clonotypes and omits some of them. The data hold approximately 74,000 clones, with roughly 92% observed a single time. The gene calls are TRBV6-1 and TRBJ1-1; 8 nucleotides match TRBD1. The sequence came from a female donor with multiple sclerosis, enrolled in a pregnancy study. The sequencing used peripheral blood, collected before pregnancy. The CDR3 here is CASSAGQGWTEAFF. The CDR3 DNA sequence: TGTGCCAGCAGTGCTGGACAGGGCTGGACTGAAGCTTTCTTT.